The 5 T cell receptor beta chains given below trace back to one sample, sequenced in a study of T cell repertoires in cytomegalovirus infection. Via MiXCR, TCRdb re-called the reads, giving one row per CDR3 protein. The repertoire consists of 300,000 to 450,000 distinct CDR3 sequences, with around 18% occurring once and the leading ten covering approximately 10%. Sequences were obtained from PBMCs. These receptors were obtained from a human donor in good health (CMV status not recorded). Some clones in this sample may be carry-over from other donors' samples.

V is TRBV24-1 and J is TRBJ2-7, with unresolved D. Germline V gene data show CDR1 as KGHDR and CDR2 as SFDVKD. This CDR3 spans 11 amino acids. V gave up 0 bases and J gave up 6 bases, with 2 bases separating them. The CDR3 DNA reads as TGTGCCACCAGTGATTTGGGCGAGCAGTACTTC. As protein: CATSDLGEQYF.

The rearrangement links TRBV7-9 to TRBJ1-1; D is unresolved. Germline CDR1 and CDR2: SEHNR and FQNEAQ (reference sequence). The V end lost 1 base, the J end lost 4 bases, and 13 bases lay between the germline ends. This CDR3 spans 15 amino acids. For the CDR3, the DNA is TGTGCCAGCAGCTTAGATACAGTCCTCGGCACTGAAGCTTTCTTT. As protein: CASSLDTVLGTEAFF. Together with reference TRBV7-9 and TRBJ1-1, the CDR3 gives the full variable domain: DTGVSQNPRHKITKRGQNVTFRCDPISEHNRLYWYRQTLGQGPEFLTYFQNEAQLEKSRLLSDRFSAERPKGSFSTLEIQRTEQGDSAMYLCASSLDTVLGTEAFFGQGTRLTVV.

Ten or more counts support this clonotype. V usage is TRBV7-2 and J usage is TRBJ1-5; D call uncertain. V lost 5 bases and J lost 3, with 11 bases in between. Germline CDR1 SGHTA, CDR2 FQGNSA. The CDR3 length is 14 residues. The CDR3 DNA is TGTGCCAGCAGCCCCGACGGGATCAATCAGCCCCAGCATTTT. This codes for CASSPDGINQPQHF. Supplemented by reference TRBV7-2 and TRBJ1-5, the full variable domain reads GAGVSQSPSNKVTEKGKDVELRCDPISGHTALYWYRQSLGQGLEFLIYFQGNSAPDKSGLPSDRFSAERTGGSVSTLTIQRTQQEDSAVYLCASSPDGINQPQHFGDGTRLSIL.

This clonotype has more than one count but fewer than ten. The V and J genes are TRBV7-9 and TRBJ2-5, with D perhaps given as TRBD1 or TRBD2 (5 bases each). Germline assignment: CDR1 SEHNR and CDR2 FQNEAQ (reference sequence). The CDR3 runs 16 residues. Deletions cut 3 bases from V and 1 base from J, with 15 bases between. CDR3 sequence: CASSLTGTTPQETQYF. The CDR3 DNA is TGTGCCAGCAGCTTGACCGGGACCACACCCCAAGAGACCCAGTACTTC. The full variable domain, with the rest looked up from reference TRBV7-9 and TRBJ2-5, is DTGVSQNPRHKITKRGQNVTFRCDPISEHNRLYWYRQTLGQGPEFLTYFQNEAQLEKSRLLSDRFSAERPKGSFSTLEIQRTEQGDSAMYLCASSLTGTTPQETQYFGPGTRLLVL.

This chain links TRBV4-3 with TRBJ2-1, with 7 positions matching TRBD2. The V gene end was trimmed by 1 base and the J gene end by 0 bases; junction bases not matched to a gene: 6. The CDR3 runs to 17 residues. CDR1 LGHNA and CDR2 YSLEER come from the germline V gene. The CDR3 region is CASSQGHGRLSYNEQFF. CDR3 sequence (DNA): TGCGCCAGCAGCCAAGGTCACGGGAGGCTCTCCTACAATGAGCAGTTCTTC.